This T cell receptor (beta chain) came from a study of cytomegalovirus exposure and HLA in healthy donors. V was pared by 6 bases and J by 0 bases, with 5 bases of the junction left unmatched. CDR3 length equals 15 residues. Germline V gene lookup returns CDR1 LNHDA and CDR2 SQIVND (reference sequence). Primers: 60 Vbeta forward and 13 Jbeta reverse. Repertoires were generated with immunoSEQ multiplex PCR, while TCRdb's copy carries only in-frame clones and drops some. Of 100,000 to 150,000 clones in the sample, 80% were seen once. Specimen: PBMCs. V usage is TRBV19 and J usage is TRBJ2-1, with 7 bases lining up with TRBD1. This receptor was taken from a man aged 25-40 years in good health and CMV-seropositive. DNA of the CDR3: TGTGCCAGTAGATCCAGGGGGAGCTCCTACAATGAGCAGTTCTTC. Protein sequence: CASRSRGSSYNEQFF.